Below are 19 T cell receptor beta chains sequenced from a single sample in a study of cytomegalovirus exposure and HLA in healthy donors. The PCR employed 60 Vbeta primers together with 13 Jbeta primers. Only in-frame clones appear in the TCRdb table, and some are missing; sequencing was by immunoSEQ multiplex PCR. The table shows approximately 100,000 clones, with approximately 79% occurring only once. What was sequenced was PBMCs. The receptors derive from a woman between 40 and 50 years old in good health and CMV-seronegative.

This sequence joins TRBV18 and TRBJ2-1, with D possibly being TRBD2 (6 bases). Germline lookup yields CDR1 KGHSH and CDR2 LQKENI. V gave up 7 bases and J gave up 4 bases, with 20 bases separating them. The length of the CDR3 is 16 residues. The chain's CDR3 is CASFQQEGYLYNEQFF. CDR3 DNA: TGTGCCAGCTTCCAACAGGAGGGGTATCTTTACAATGAGCAGTTCTTC.

V usage is TRBV27 and J usage is TRBJ2-2; a weak D match, TRBD2 (5 bases). V lost 5 bases and J lost 8, with 12 bases in between. The CDR3 is made up of 13 amino acids. Germline V gene sequence: CDR1 MNHEY, CDR2 SMNVEV (reference sequence). CDR3 in amino acids: CASSPPSGGELFF. For the CDR3, the DNA is TGTGCCAGCAGTCCCCCCTCGGGAGGGGAGCTGTTTTTT.

This clone appeared a single time. The V and J genes are TRBV28 and TRBJ2-5; possibly TRBD2 for D (6 bases). Germline CDR1 reads MDHEN; CDR2 reads SYDVKM. V shed 3 bases and J shed 4 bases, with 15 bases lying between them. This CDR3 comprises 15 residues. CDR3 protein: CASSFTQGGGETQYF. The DNA of the CDR3 is TGTGCCAGCAGTTTTACCCAGGGAGGAGGAGAGACCCAGTACTTC.

The chain has TRBV2 and TRBJ2-5, with D tentatively TRBD1 (5 bases). The ends were cut back, 6 bases at V and 1 base at J, with 9 bases in the middle. The CDR3 totals 13 residues. Germline V gives CDR1 SNHLY, CDR2 FYNNEI. The CDR3 loop is CASRFRAQETQYF. The CDR3 DNA reads TGTGCCAGCAGATTCAGGGCCCAAGAGACCCAGTACTTC. The complete variable domain, with remaining parts taken from reference TRBV2 and TRBJ2-5, reads EPEVTQTPSHQVTQMGQEVILRCVPISNHLYFYWYRQILGQKVEFLVSFYNNEISEKSEIFDDQFSVERPDGSNFTLKIRSTKLEDSAMYFCASRFRAQETQYFGPGTRLLVL.

The chain employs TRBV2 and TRBJ1-5; a possible D gene is TRBD1 (5 bases). The V gene lost 6 bases and the J gene lost 0 bases, with 18 bases spanning the gap. Germline V gene lookup returns CDR1 SNHLY and CDR2 FYNNEI. The CDR3 spans 17 residues. The CDR3 region has the DNA TGTGCCAGCAGGGGGGGGGACGGTTTAGGTAGCAATCAGCCCCAGCATTTT. It yields the protein CASRGGDGLGSNQPQHF.

This clone has more than one count but fewer than ten. The chain combines TRBV29-1 with TRBJ1-1; D possibly corresponds to TRBD1 (5 bases). V lost 3 bases and J 5 bases, leaving 10 bases between the germline ends. The germline V gene has CDR1 SQVTM and CDR2 ANQGSEA. The CDR3 loop spans 12 amino acids. CDR3 amino acids: CSVDRVRTEAFF. DNA for the CDR3: TGCAGCGTTGACAGGGTTAGAACTGAAGCTTTCTTT.

The rearrangement links TRBV10-3 to TRBJ1-5; weak D call: TRBD1 (6 bases). Germline assignment: CDR1 ENHRY and CDR2 SYGVKD. This CDR3 region has 15 residues. V dropped 0 bases and J dropped 1 base, with 7 bases sitting between them. In nucleotides, the CDR3 is TGTGCCATCAGTGAGTCCGGGACAAGCAATCAGCCCCAGCATTTT. Protein product: CAISESGTSNQPQHF.

CDR3 in amino acids: CASSTATGQQTQYF. The CDR3 DNA is TGTGCCAGCAGCACCGCCACAGGGCAACAGACCCAGTACTTC. This sequence joins TRBV27 and TRBJ2-5, with a weak D call TRBD1 (6 bases). V lost 6 bases and J 6 bases, leaving 17 bases between the germline ends. The CDR3 runs 14 residues. Germline assignment: CDR1 MNHEY and CDR2 SMNVEV (reference sequence).

The chain joins TRBV5-1 to TRBJ2-1, with D maybe TRBD2 (6 bases). CDR1 and CDR2 from the germline V gene are SGHRS and YFSETQ. Between the trimmed V and J ends, which lost 6 bases and 2 bases, there was a span of 12 bases. This CDR3 spans 14 amino acids. Here the CDR3 reads CASNSGRTYNEQFF. As DNA, the CDR3 is TGCGCCAGCAATAGCGGTAGAACCTACAATGAGCAGTTCTTC.

The V call is TRBV7-9, the J call TRBJ2-1; 10 bases align to TRBD1. The V segment lost 5 bases and the J segment 4 bases; nucleotides outside the gene matches: 5. CDR1 and CDR2 (germline): SEHNR, FQNEAQ (reference sequence). The CDR3 runs 15 residues. In DNA, the CDR3 is TGTGCCAGCAGCGCGGGACAGGGGCCGTACAATGAGCAGTTCTTC. Translating it yields CASSAGQGPYNEQFF.

This chain links TRBV7-9 with TRBJ2-7; D may be TRBD2 (5 bases). V shed 4 bases and J shed 2 bases, with 9 bases lying between them. Germline CDR1 is SEHNR and CDR2 is FQNEAQ (reference sequence). The CDR3 is 13 amino acids. In nucleotides, the CDR3 is TGTGCCAGCAGCTCGACTACGACCTACGAGCAGTACTTC. It encodes CASSSTTTYEQYF.

This clone was counted between two and nine times. V usage is TRBV4-1 and J usage is TRBJ2-6; maybe TRBD2 (5 bases). With 3 bases removed from V and 0 bases from J, the gap between germline ends came to 12 bases. Germline CDR1 reads MGHRA; CDR2 reads YSYEKL. The CDR3 totals 17 residues. The CDR3 region is CASSHHRRDSGANVLTF. CDR3 in DNA: TGCGCCAGCAGCCATCACCGACGGGACTCTGGGGCCAACGTCCTGACTTTC.

With respect to this clone: Other DNA sequences within the sample encode an identical CDR3. V gene TRBV4-2 combines with J gene TRBJ2-3; 10 bases align to TRBD1. Germline CDR1 and CDR2: LGHNA and YNFKEQ. This CDR3 has 14 amino acids. J was trimmed by 4 bases and V by 4 bases; bases with no gene match: 2. For the CDR3, the DNA is TGTGCCAGCAGCCGGGACAGGGGTGCAGATACGCAGTATTTT. This translates into CASSRDRGADTQYF.

The chain carries TRBV5-5 and TRBJ2-7; the D gene is possibly TRBD2 (6 bases). The CDR3 spans 15 residues. Germline loops: CDR1 SGHKS, CDR2 YYEKEE (reference sequence). The V and J ends lost 0 bases and 3 bases respectively, with 13 bases between them. CDR3 amino acids: CASSLGGDGYYEQYF. The CDR3 nucleotides are TGTGCCAGCAGCTTGGGGGGGGACGGTTACTACGAGCAGTACTTC.

The genes are TRBV6-1 and TRBJ1-5; D remains ambiguous. The germline V gene has CDR1 MNHNS and CDR2 SASEGT. The CDR3 loop spans 16 amino acids. V was cut by 0 bases and J by 2 bases, with 11 bases left in between. The CDR3 DNA is TGTGCCAGCAGTGAAGCCCCCACCCGGGGCAATCAGCCCCAGCATTTT. Translating gives CASSEAPTRGNQPQHF.

This clone was counted a single time. The genes are TRBV4-3 and TRBJ1-5, with D unclear. Trimming left V 2 bases short and J 0 bases short, with 11 bases between. This CDR3 comprises 16 residues. CDR1 is LGHNA and CDR2 is YSLEER in the germline V gene. CDR3 in amino acids: CASSQWYGDSNQPQHF. In DNA form, the CDR3 reads TGCGCCAGCAGCCAATGGTATGGAGATAGCAATCAGCCCCAGCATTTT.

V gene TRBV27 combines with J gene TRBJ2-3, with D perhaps TRBD1 (5 bases). V was pared by 6 bases and J by 2 bases, with 12 bases between. This CDR3 has 14 residues. CDR1 is MNHEY and CDR2 is SMNVEV in the germline V gene (reference sequence). This chain's CDR3 is CASRDNGLTDTQYF. The DNA of the CDR3 is TGTGCCAGCAGGGACAACGGGCTCACAGATACGCAGTATTTT.

This chain links TRBV4-3 with TRBJ1-5; possible D gene TRBD1, 6 bases. The CDR3 sequence is 16 residues long. Germline CDR1 is LGHNA and CDR2 is YSLEER. Trimming took 4 bases from V and 2 from J, leaving 15 bases between them. This chain's CDR3 is CASSPLGGKGNQPQHF. In DNA, the CDR3 is TGCGCCAGCAGCCCCTTAGGGGGTAAGGGCAATCAGCCCCAGCATTTT.

The chain employs TRBV6-5 and TRBJ2-5, with D perhaps matching TRBD1 (5 bases). Judging by the DNA end, TRBJ2-7 fits better; the J call may be wrong. Germline V gene lookup returns CDR1 MNHEY and CDR2 SVGAGI. CDR3 length equals 14 residues. The CDR3 DNA reads as TGTGCCAGCAGCTGGACATCATCTTCCTACGAGCAGTACTTC. Protein sequence: CASSWTSSSYEQYF.